The 6 T cell receptor beta chains below come from one sample, sequenced in a study of blood T cells in healthy people across ages. Alongside a J-beta primer mix, a sample-barcoded 5' primer served in a second PCR lasting about 7 to 12 cycles. TCRdb independently ran MiXCR on the 5' RACE reads; one entry per CDR3 protein. The sample contains some 900,000 distinct CDR3 sequences, around 28% of which appear only once. The material sequenced was blood. These TCRs come from an elderly woman in good health.

For this clonotype: This may be a read error, as it is one base from a much larger clone. V gene TRBV20-1 combines with J gene TRBJ2-1, with D uncertain. Germline values: CDR1 DFQATT, CDR2 SNEGSKA (reference sequence). The CDR3 runs 14 residues. V lost 3 bases and J 15 bases, leaving 24 bases between the germline ends. CDR3 protein: CSAREPRVPKGRFF. Here the CDR3 DNA reads TGCAGTGCTAGGGAGCCTAGGGTCCCTAAAGGGCGGTTCTTC.

The table lists this clonotype with many counts. The rearrangement links TRBV3-1 to TRBJ2-5; TRBD2 might be the D (5 bases). Trimming took 1 base from V and 5 from J, leaving 8 bases between them. Germline V gene lookup returns CDR1 LGHDT and CDR2 YNNKEL (reference sequence). CDR3 length: 13 amino acids. DNA of the CDR3: TGTGCCAGCAGCCAAGGGCTAGCTGAGACCCAGTACTTC. Translating gives CASSQGLAETQYF.

This clonotype turned up a few times. The chain couples TRBV7-9 to TRBJ2-1, with 9 bases fitting TRBD1. This CDR3 contains 14 residues. Germline lookup yields CDR1 SEHNR and CDR2 FQNEAQ (reference sequence). V trimming: 9 bases; J trimming: 6 bases; junction bases outside the gene matches: 9. The CDR3 is CARGDRDIVNEQFF. Here the CDR3 DNA reads TGTGCCAGGGGGGACAGGGACATTGTCAATGAGCAGTTCTTC.

Of note for this clonotype: A much larger clone differs from this one at a single base, so this may be a read error. The chain recombines TRBV6-2 or TRBV6-3 with TRBJ2-3; the match to TRBD1 covers 8 bases. This CDR3 has 16 residues. Per the germline V gene, CDR1 is MNHEY and CDR2 is SVGEGT. The V gene end was trimmed by 5 bases and the J gene end by 6 bases; junction bases not matched to a gene: 13. The CDR3 DNA sequence: TGTGCCAGCAGTCCATTGGACAGGGCTTTATCGGATACGCAGTATTTT. Translation: CASSPLDRALSDTQYF.

This clonotype was seen more than once but under ten times. The chain joins TRBV7-9 to TRBJ1-6; perhaps TRBD1 as D (5 bases). CDR1 SEHNR and CDR2 FQNEAQ come from the germline V gene (reference sequence). Between the trimmed V and J ends, which lost 1 base and 10 bases, there was a span of 14 bases. CDR3 size: 15 residues. In DNA, the CDR3 is TGTGCCAGCAGCTTAGTGGGGGGGACTGAGTCACCCCTCCACTTT. It codes for CASSLVGGTESPLHF.

This clonotype showed up just once. The chain carries TRBV28 and TRBJ2-5; D not resolved. Trimming shortened V by 6 bases and J by 1 base, and 9 bases separated the two germline ends. CDR1 and CDR2 from the germline V gene are MDHEN and SYDVKM. The CDR3 sequence is 13 residues long. CDR3 sequence (DNA): TGTGCCAGCAGGCCGCCAGTCCAAGAGACCCAGTACTTC. This codes for CASRPPVQETQYF.